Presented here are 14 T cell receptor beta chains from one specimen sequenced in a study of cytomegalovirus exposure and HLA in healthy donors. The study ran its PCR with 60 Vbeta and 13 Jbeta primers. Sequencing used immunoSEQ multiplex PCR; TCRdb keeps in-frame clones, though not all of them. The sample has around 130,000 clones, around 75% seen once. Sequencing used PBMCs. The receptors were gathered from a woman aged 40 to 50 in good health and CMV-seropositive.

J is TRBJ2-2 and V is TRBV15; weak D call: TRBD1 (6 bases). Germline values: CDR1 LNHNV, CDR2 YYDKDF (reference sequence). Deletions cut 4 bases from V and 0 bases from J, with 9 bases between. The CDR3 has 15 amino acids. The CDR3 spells CATSKGTPNTGELFF. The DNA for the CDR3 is TGTGCCACCAGCAAAGGGACACCGAACACCGGGGAGCTGTTTTTT.

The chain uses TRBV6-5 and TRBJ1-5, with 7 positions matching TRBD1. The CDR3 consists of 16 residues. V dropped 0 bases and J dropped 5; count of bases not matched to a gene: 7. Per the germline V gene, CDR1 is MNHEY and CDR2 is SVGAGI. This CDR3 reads CASSYSAEGADQPQHF. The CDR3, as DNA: TGTGCCAGCAGTTACTCCGCGGAGGGGGCGGATCAGCCCCAGCATTTT.

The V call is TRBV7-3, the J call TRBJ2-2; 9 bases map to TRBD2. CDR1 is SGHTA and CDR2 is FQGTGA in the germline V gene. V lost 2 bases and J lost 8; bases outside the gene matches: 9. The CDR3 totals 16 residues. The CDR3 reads CASSLRTGLAGGELFF. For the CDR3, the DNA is TGTGCCAGCAGCTTACGGACGGGACTAGCCGGAGGGGAGCTGTTTTTT.

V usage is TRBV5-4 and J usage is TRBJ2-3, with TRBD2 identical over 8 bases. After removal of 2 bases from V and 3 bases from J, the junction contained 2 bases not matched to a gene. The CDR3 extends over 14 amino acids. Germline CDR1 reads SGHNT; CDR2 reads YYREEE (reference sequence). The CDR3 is CASSFGGGTDTQYF. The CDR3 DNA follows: TGTGCCAGCAGCTTTGGCGGGGGGACAGATACGCAGTATTTT.

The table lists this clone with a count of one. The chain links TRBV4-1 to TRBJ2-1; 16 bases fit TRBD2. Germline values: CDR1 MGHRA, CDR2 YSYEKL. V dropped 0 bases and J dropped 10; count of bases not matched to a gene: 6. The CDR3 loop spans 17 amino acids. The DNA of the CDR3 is TGCGCCAGCAGCCAAGATCAGGGACTAGCGGGAGGGAACGAGCAGTTCTTC. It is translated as CASSQDQGLAGGNEQFF.

The CDR3 region has the DNA TGCGCCAGCAGCTTATGGACAGGGCCTAACTATGGCTACACCTTC. It yields the protein CASSLWTGPNYGYTF. The rearrangement joins TRBV5-1 to TRBJ1-2, with TRBD1 matching 8 bases. CDR3 length: 15 residues. With 2 bases clipped from V and 0 bases from J, the junction kept 3 bases outside the gene matches. From germline, CDR1 is SGHRS and CDR2 YFSETQ.

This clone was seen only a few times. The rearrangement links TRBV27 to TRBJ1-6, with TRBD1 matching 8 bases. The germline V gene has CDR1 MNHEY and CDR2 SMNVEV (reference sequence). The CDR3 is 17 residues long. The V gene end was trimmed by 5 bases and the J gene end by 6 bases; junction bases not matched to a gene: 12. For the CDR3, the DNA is TGTGCCAGCAGTCTAATATTAGGGACAGGTTTTAATTCACCCCTCCACTTT. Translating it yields CASSLILGTGFNSPLHF.

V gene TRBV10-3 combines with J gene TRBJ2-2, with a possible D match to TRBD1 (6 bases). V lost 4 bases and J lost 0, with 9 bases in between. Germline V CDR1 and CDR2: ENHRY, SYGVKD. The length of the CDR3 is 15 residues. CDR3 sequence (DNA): TGTGCCATCAGTGGTGGGACATCGAACACCGGGGAGCTGTTTTTT. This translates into CAISGGTSNTGELFF.

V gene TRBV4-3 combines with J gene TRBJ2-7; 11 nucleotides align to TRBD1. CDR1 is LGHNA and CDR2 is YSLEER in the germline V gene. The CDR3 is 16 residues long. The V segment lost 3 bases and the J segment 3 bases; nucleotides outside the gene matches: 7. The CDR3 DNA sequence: TGCGCCAGCAGCCACGGGGACAGGGGGGATAGCTACGAGCAGTACTTC. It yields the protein CASSHGDRGDSYEQYF.

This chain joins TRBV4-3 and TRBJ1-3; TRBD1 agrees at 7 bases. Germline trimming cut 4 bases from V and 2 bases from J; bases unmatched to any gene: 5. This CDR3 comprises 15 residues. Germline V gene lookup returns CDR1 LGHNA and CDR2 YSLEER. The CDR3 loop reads CASSPDRATGNTIYF. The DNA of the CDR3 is TGCGCCAGCAGCCCCGACAGGGCAACTGGAAACACCATATATTTT.

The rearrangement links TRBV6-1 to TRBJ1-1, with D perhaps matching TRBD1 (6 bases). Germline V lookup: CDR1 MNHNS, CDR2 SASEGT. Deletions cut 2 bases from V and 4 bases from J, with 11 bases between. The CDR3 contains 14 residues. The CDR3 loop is CASSEQGSFTEAFF. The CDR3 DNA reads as TGTGCCAGCAGTGAACAGGGGAGTTTCACTGAAGCTTTCTTT.

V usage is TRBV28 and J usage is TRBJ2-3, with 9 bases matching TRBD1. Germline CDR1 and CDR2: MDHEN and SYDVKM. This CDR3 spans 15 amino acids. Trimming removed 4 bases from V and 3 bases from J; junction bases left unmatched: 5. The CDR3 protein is CASSWDRARTDTQYF. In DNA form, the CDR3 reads TGTGCCAGCAGTTGGGACAGGGCTCGGACAGATACGCAGTATTTT.

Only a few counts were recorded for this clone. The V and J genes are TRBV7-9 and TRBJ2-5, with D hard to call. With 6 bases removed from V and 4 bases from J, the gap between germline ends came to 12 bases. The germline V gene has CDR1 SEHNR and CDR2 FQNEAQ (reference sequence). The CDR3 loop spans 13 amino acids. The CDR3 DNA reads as TGTGCCAGCAGAGCTCCGAGTGCAGAGACCCAGTACTTC. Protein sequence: CASRAPSAETQYF.

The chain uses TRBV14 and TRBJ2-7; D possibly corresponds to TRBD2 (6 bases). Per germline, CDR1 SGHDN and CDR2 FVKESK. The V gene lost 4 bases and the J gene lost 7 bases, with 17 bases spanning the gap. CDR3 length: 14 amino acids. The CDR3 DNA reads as TGTGCCAGCAGCCCCCGGGACTGGTTTGGGGAGCAGTACTTC. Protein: CASSPRDWFGEQYF.